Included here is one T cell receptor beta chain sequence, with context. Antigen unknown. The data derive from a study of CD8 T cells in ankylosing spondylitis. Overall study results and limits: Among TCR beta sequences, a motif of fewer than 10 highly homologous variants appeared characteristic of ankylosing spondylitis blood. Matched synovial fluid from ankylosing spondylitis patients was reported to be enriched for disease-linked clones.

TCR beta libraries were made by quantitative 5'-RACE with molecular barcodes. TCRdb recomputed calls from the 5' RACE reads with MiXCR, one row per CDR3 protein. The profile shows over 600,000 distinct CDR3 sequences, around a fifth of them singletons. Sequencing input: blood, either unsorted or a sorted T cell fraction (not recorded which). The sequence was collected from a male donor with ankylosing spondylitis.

The CDR3 loop reads CASSLGAGTPGLETQYF. Written as DNA, the CDR3 is TGTGCCAGCAGCCTTGGGGCCGGGACTCCAGGGCTGGAGACCCAGTACTTC. V is TRBV28 and J is TRBJ2-5; D is perhaps TRBD2 (6 bases). V dropped 6 bases and J dropped 5 bases, with 25 bases sitting between them. Germline-derived CDR1 and CDR2 are MDHEN and SYDVKM. The CDR3 length is 17 residues. Full variable domain (missing parts from reference TRBV28 and TRBJ2-5): DVKVTQSSRYLVKRTGEKVFLECVQDMDHENMFWYRQDPGLGLRLIYFSYDVKMKEKGDIPEGYSVSREKKERFSLILESASTNQTSMYLCASSLGAGTPGLETQYFGPGTRLLVL.